The text below deals with one T cell receptor (beta chain). In germline, CDR1 is MNHEY, CDR2 SVGAGI. This CDR3 contains 13 residues. Trimming took 2 bases from V and 5 from J, leaving 9 bases between them. The data stem from a study of OX40 agonist ivuxolimab in advanced cancers. Some clones are missing from TCRdb's copy, which holds only in-frame ones; the method was immunoSEQ multiplex PCR. This sample has over 20,000 clones, with about 76% found just once. The sequence was collected from an adult with an advanced solid tumor such as melanoma, head and neck, liver or kidney cancer. The gene calls are TRBV6-5 and TRBJ1-1; D remains unclear. Sequences were derived from CD4+ or CD8+ T cells sorted from blood, sampled in a trial of the OX40 agonist ivuxolimab. The CDR3 reads CASSYNDLTEAFF. DNA of the CDR3: TGTGCCAGCAGTTACAATGATTTAACTGAAGCTTTCTTT.